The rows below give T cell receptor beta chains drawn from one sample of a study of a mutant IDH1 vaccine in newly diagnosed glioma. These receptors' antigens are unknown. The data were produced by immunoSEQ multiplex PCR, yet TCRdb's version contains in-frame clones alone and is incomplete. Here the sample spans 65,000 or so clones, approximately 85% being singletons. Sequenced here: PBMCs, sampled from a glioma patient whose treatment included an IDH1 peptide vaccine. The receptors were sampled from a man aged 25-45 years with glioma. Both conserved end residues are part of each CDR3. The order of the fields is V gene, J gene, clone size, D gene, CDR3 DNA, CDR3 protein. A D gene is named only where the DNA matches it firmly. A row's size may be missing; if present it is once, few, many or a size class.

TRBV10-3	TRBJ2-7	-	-	TGTGCCATCAGTGAGCAACCCGACCCCTACGAGCAGTACTTC	CAISEQPDPYEQYF
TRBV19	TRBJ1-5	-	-	TGTGCCAGTAGTATACAAACAGGGTATCAGCCCCAGCATTTT	CASSIQTGYQPQHF
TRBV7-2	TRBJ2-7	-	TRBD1	TGTGCCAGCAGCTCAACAGGGGGTTCAATCTACGAGCAGTACTTC	CASSSTGGSIYEQYF
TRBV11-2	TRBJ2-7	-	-	TGTGCCAGCAGCTTAGATATGGCAGGGGTTACTTACGAGCAGTACTTC	CASSLDMAGVTYEQYF
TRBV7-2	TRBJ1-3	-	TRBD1	TGTGCCAGCAGCTTAAGGGCAGGGGGTGGAAACACCATATATTTT	CASSLRAGGGNTIYF
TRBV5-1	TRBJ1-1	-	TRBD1	TGCGCCAGCAGCCCGGGAGGGGGCCTCGCTGAAGCTTTCTTT	CASSPGGGLAEAFF
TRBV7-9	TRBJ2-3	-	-	TGTGCCAGCAGCTTAGCACTTGGCGGGACAGATACGCAGTATTTT	CASSLALGGTDTQYF
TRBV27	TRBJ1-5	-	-	TGTGCCAGCAGTCTCGGCGGAGGTAGCAATCAGCCCCAGCATTTT	CASSLGGGSNQPQHF
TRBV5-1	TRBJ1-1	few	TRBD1	TGCGCCAGCAGCTTGGCGCCGACAGGGGCAATGAACACTGAAGCTTTCTTT	CASSLAPTGAMNTEAFF
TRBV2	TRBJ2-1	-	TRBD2	TGTGCCAGCAGTGATTCGGGGGGCTCCTACAATGAGCAGTTCTTC	CASSDSGGSYNEQFF
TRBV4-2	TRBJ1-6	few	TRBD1	TGTGCCAGCAGCCAACACAGGGGCGGATCACCCCTCCACTTT	CASSQHRGGSPLHF
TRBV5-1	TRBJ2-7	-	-	TGCGCCAGCAGCTTGGCAGGGACCCACTACGAGCAGTACTTC	CASSLAGTHYEQYF
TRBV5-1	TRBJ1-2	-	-	TGCGCCAGCAGCTTAAGCCCGGGGGCCCTAGGCTATGGCTACACCTTC	CASSLSPGALGYGYTF
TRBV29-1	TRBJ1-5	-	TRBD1	TGCAGCGTTGAAGTGGGGACAGGGGGCAATCAGCCCCAGCATTTT	CSVEVGTGGNQPQHF
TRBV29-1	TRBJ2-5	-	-	TGCAGCGTTGAGGGCCTCACCCGGGAGACCCAGTACTTC	CSVEGLTRETQYF
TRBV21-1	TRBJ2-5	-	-	TGTGCCAGCAGCAAAAAAGAGGCGGACCAAGAGACCCAGTACTTC	CASSKKEADQETQYF
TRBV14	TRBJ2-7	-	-	TGTGCCAGCAGCTCCCACCTCAATAGCGTGGAGTACTTC	CASSSHLNSVEYF
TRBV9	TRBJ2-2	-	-	TGTGCCAGCAGCGTAGGATGGGTCTCCGGGGAGCTGTTTTTT	CASSVGWVSGELFF
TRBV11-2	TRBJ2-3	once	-	TGTGCCAGCAGCTCCCCTTTCGTGGATACGCAGTATTTT	CASSSPFVDTQYF
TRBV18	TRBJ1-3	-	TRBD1	TGTGCCAGCTCACCTTCCGGGACAGGGTATAACACCATATATTTT	CASSPSGTGYNTIYF
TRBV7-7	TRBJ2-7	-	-	TGTGCCAGCAGCCAACGGGACCGTGGTGGCGAGCAGTACTTC	CASSQRDRGGEQYF
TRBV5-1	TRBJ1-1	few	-	TGCGCCAGCAGCTTGGGGAGCAGCATTAGGAACACTGAAGCTTTCTTT	CASSLGSSIRNTEAFF
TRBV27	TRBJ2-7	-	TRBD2	TGTGCCAGCACCCAGGCCCCGCCGGGGGAGGGATACGAGCAGTACTTC	CASTQAPPGEGYEQYF
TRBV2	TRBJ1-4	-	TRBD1	TGTGCCAGCAGTACCGGGACAGGGAATGAAAAACTGTTTTTT	CASSTGTGNEKLFF
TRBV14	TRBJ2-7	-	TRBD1	TGTGCCAGCAGCCATGCCGGGACAGGGGGCTACGAGCAGTACTTC	CASSHAGTGGYEQYF
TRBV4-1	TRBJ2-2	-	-	TGCGCCAGCCGGAGGACTGTGAACACCGGGGAGCTGTTTTTT	CASRRTVNTGELFF
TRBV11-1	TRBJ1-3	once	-	TGTGCCAGCAGCTTACAGGGGAGAACTGGAAACACCATATATTTT	CASSLQGRTGNTIYF